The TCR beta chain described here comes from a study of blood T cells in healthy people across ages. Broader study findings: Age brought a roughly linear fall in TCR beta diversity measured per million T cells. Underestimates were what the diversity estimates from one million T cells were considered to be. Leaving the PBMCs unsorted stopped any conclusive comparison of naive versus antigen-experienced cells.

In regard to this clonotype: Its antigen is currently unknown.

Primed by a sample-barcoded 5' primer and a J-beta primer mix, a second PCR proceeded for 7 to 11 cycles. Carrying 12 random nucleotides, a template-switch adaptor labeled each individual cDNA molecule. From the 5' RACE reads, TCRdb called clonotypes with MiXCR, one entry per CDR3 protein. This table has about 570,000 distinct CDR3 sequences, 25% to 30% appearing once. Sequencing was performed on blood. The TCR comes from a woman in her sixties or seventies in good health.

CDR3 DNA sequence: TGTGCCAGCAGTATTAGCGGGGGGATGATCTACGAGCAGTACTTC. Its protein product is CASSISGGMIYEQYF. The chain links TRBV12-3 or TRBV12-4 to TRBJ2-7, with TRBD2 identical over 10 bases. Trimming took 5 bases from V and 3 from J; bases not matched to a gene: 7. The CDR3 totals 15 residues.